These 4 T cell receptor beta chains came from one sample sequenced in a study of T cell repertoires in cytomegalovirus infection. From the reads, TCRdb called clonotypes with MiXCR, one entry per CDR3 protein. The sample has roughly 500,000 distinct CDR3 sequences, 11% seen once. Specimen: PBMCs. The receptors shown here come from a human donor in good health (CMV status not recorded). Some clones in this sample may be carry-over from other donors' samples.

This rearrangement joins TRBV14 to TRBJ2-3; D may be TRBD1 (6 bases). V lost 0 bases, J lost 0 bases, and 13 bases lay in between. The CDR3 totals 17 residues. Germline CDR1 SGHDN, CDR2 FVKESK. Here the CDR3 reads CASSQDRGQISTDTQYF. The CDR3 bases are TGTGCCAGCAGCCAAGATCGCGGACAGATAAGCACAGATACGCAGTATTTT.

This chain uses TRBV7-9 with TRBJ2-1; TRBD1 matches 10 bases. Trimming took 4 bases from V and 2 from J; bases not matched to a gene: 8. Per germline, CDR1 SEHNR and CDR2 FQNEAQ (reference sequence). The CDR3 runs 17 residues. As DNA, the CDR3 is TGTGCCAGCAGCTCGCCGGACAGGGGGTTCCCCTACAATGAGCAGTTCTTC. Its protein is CASSSPDRGFPYNEQFF.

In its sample, this clonotype was seen many times. The chain is built from TRBV7-9 and TRBJ1-2; 8 nucleotides agree with TRBD1. The V gene's germline CDR1 is SEHNR and CDR2 FQNEAQ (reference sequence). V lost 5 bases to trimming and J lost 8 bases; unmatched junction nucleotides: 7. This CDR3 comprises 13 residues. The CDR3 region has the DNA TGTGCCAGCAGCCCCGGGGACAGGACGGGCTACACCTTC. It codes for CASSPGDRTGYTF.

This clonotype has just a few counts. The chain joins TRBV7-9 to TRBJ2-2, with 7 bases that match TRBD1. Germline CDR1 is SEHNR and CDR2 is FQNEAQ (reference sequence). The CDR3 totals 14 residues. V was pared by 5 bases and J by 5 bases, with 5 bases of the junction left unmatched. CDR3 DNA: TGTGCCAGCAGCCGGGACAGTCAGACCGGGGAGCTGTTTTTT. Translated: CASSRDSQTGELFF.